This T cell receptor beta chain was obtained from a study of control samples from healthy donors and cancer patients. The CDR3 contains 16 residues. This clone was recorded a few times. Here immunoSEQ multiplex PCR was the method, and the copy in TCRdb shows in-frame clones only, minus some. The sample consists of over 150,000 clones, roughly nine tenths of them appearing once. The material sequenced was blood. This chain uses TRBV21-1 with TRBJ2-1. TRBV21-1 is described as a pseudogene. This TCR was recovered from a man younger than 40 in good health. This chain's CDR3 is CASSKDFKGSYNEQFF. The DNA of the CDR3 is TGTGCCAGCAGCAAAGACTTTAAAGGCTCCTACAATGAGCAGTTCTTC.